This T cell receptor beta chain was documented in a study of vaccination and CD4 T cells after COVID-19. In the study overall: Spike peptides, overlapping and drawn from SARS-CoV-2, HCoV-NL63, HCoV-OC43 and HCoV-229E, were used to stimulate cells.

This clonotype was recorded a few times. Its antigen is currently unknown. An Oncomine TCR Beta short-read assay was used to sequence the DNA from cultured CD4+ T cells. The source of extracted genomic DNA was cultured CD4+ T cells. TCRdb re-called the PCR reads through MiXCR, storing one row per CDR3 protein. The sample contains about 14,000 distinct CDR3 sequences, roughly 50% of which appear only once. CDR1 is MNHNS, CDR2 SASEGT, per germline. The CDR3 has 13 residues. Trimming removed 7 bases at V and 8 bases at J, with 17 bases between. Regarding treatment: roughly 10-day PBMC culture with coronavirus spike peptide pools or control peptides (ViraFEST assay). Positive PCR tests were logged from March through December 2020, ahead of US Alpha, Beta and Delta variants. Wells contained two million PBMCs each, and these were cultured with about 9.2 IU/ml IL-2 and around 10 ug/ml peptide pools.

The TCR sequence derives from a human donor who had recovered from COVID-19. The chain uses TRBV6-1 and TRBJ1-2, with D unresolved. The material sequenced was CD4+ T cells from blood, cultured in vitro, taken before SARS-CoV-2 vaccination. The DNA for the CDR3 is TGTGCCAGCACCGATCGGTCCGGTAGGGGCTACACCTTC. It encodes CASTDRSGRGYTF.